This T cell receptor beta chain appears in the sequencing data of a study of blood T cell repertoires in COVID-19. For the study at large: Samples of COVID-19 (acute and convalescent) were obtained from the United States, Italy and Spain. The cDNA or gDNA used as material had been derived from T cells, B-cell-depleted T cells, or PBMCs.

This clone was counted between two and nine times. TCRdb's table, derived via immunoSEQ multiplex PCR, lists solely in-frame clones and lacks some. The data contain approximately 350,000 clones, 80% to 90% of them singletons. Those who participated ranged in age from roughly 18 to 89 years and resided in about two dozen US areas. The CDR3 is 13 residues long. CDR1 and CDR2 from the germline V gene are SNHLY and FYNNEI. V lost 3 bases and J lost 7, with 9 bases in between. The sample comprised PBMCs or T cells enriched from blood (not recorded which). V and J are TRBV2 and TRBJ1-4, with D uncertain. The receptor's source is a young man who had recovered from COVID-19. The CDR3 DNA sequence: TGTGCCAGCAGTGAGGGAGGGTTTGAAAAACTGTTTTTT. Protein: CASSEGGFEKLFF.